This T cell receptor (beta chain) emerged from a study of OX40 agonist ivuxolimab in advanced cancers. Concerning this clone itself: The antigen remains undetermined.

The study's findings and limits: The antigens recognized by the expanded peripheral T cells, that is their antigen specificity, were not determined. Patients with a partial response at 0.1-3.0 mg/kg had among the lowest clonal expansion. At doses 0.1 to 3.0 mg/kg, CD4+ and CD8+ clones expanded. Averaging showed that CD8+ T cells had more expanded clones than CD4+ did.

Using immunoSEQ multiplex PCR, the repertoire was profiled, and TCRdb retains in-frame clones only, with some absent. The table lists about 50,000 clones, 89% of them singletons. The CDR3 is 13 amino acids. Germline V lookup: CDR1 SEHNR, CDR2 FQNEAQ (reference sequence). Deletions cut 5 bases from V and 1 base from J, with 8 bases between. The rearrangement links TRBV7-9 to TRBJ1-1; unclear D gene. The sequence derives from an adult with an advanced solid tumor such as melanoma, head and neck, liver or kidney cancer. The material sequenced was CD4+ or CD8+ T cells sorted from blood, taken in a trial of the OX40 agonist ivuxolimab. CDR3 DNA sequence: TGTGCCAGCAGCCCCACAGAGAACACTGAAGCTTTCTTT. Protein product: CASSPTENTEAFF.